These T cell receptor beta chains were read from a single sample in a study of OX40 agonist ivuxolimab in advanced cancers. Repertoires were generated with immunoSEQ multiplex PCR, while TCRdb's copy carries only in-frame clones and drops some. The sample lists approximately 21,000 clones, around 82% occurring once. The sample was CD4+ or CD8+ T cells sorted from blood, taken in a trial of the OX40 agonist ivuxolimab. These receptors came from an adult with an advanced solid tumor such as melanoma, head and neck, liver or kidney cancer. Both conserved end residues are part of each CDR3. The D gene is left open where the match is weak. Clone size appears in some rows only: once, few, many, or a class for an expanded clone.

clone_size d_call j_call v_call cdr3_nt cdr3_aa
NA TRBD2 TRBJ2-1 TRBV6-1 TGTGCCATATGCGCGGGACTAGCGGGGGTCAATGAGCAGTTCTTC CAICAGLAGVNEQFF
few TRBD1 TRBJ2-3 TRBV10-1 TGCGCCAGCAGTGAGTCGGGGACAGCAGCCACAGATACGCAGTATTTT CASSESGTAATDTQYF
NA NA TRBJ1-1 TRBV7-9 TGTGCCAGCAGCCTATTGGGACAGAACACTGAAGCTTTCTTT CASSLLGQNTEAFF
NA TRBD2 TRBJ2-1 TRBV7-9 TGTGCCAGCAGCGGGACGACTAGCGGGAGGCTATACAATGAGCAGTTCTTC CASSGTTSGRLYNEQFF
few TRBD1 TRBJ2-7 TRBV28 TGTGCCAGCAGTTTACCGGGACAGGGGGCGGGGGAGCAGTACTTC CASSLPGQGAGEQYF
once NA TRBJ2-5 TRBV5-1 TGCGCCAGCAGCTTGCGAGGGGGAGAGACCCAGTACTTC CASSLRGGETQYF
once NA TRBJ2-7 TRBV6-6 TGTGCCAGCAGTTACTGGCAGGGCTACGAGCAGTACTTC CASSYWQGYEQYF
NA TRBD1 TRBJ1-2 TRBV7-8 TGTGCCAGCAGCTTAGAGACAGGGGGCTTTGGTGGCTACACCTTC CASSLETGGFGGYTF
NA TRBD1 TRBJ1-1 TRBV2 TGTGCCACCAAAGGACAGGCGAACACTGAAGCTTTCTTT CATKGQANTEAFF
NA NA TRBJ1-3 TRBV30 TGTGCCTGGGGACGGACCCTCTCTGGAAACACCATATATTTT CAWGRTLSGNTIYF
medium-sized NA TRBJ1-1 TRBV11-2 TGTGCCAGCAGCTTAGCACCCCCCCTCCGGGCTGAAGCTTTCTTT CASSLAPPLRAEAFF
NA NA TRBJ2-5 TRBV4-2 TGTGCCAGCAGCCAAGTAGGTTGGGAGACCCAGTACTTC CASSQVGWETQYF
few TRBD1 TRBJ1-1 TRBV9 TGTGCCAGCAGCGTAGTAAGGACAGGGAACACTGAAGCTTTCTTT CASSVVRTGNTEAFF
NA TRBD1 TRBJ1-4 TRBV9 TGTGCCAGCAGCGCTTACAGGGGGCGCGATGAAAAACTGTTTTTT CASSAYRGRDEKLFF
NA NA TRBJ2-5 TRBV5-1 TGCGCCAGCAGCTTGGGCGGGGCAGTCCAAGAGACCCAGTACTTC CASSLGGAVQETQYF
NA NA TRBJ1-5 TRBV5-5 TGTGCCAGCGGTTTTCTGCCGGGGGCAGGGCCCCAGCATTTT CASGFLPGAGPQHF
NA NA TRBJ1-1 TRBV14 TGTGCCAGCAACCAGGGGTTCCTGAACACTGAAGCTTTCTTT CASNQGFLNTEAFF
NA NA TRBJ1-5 TRBV29-1 TGCAGCGTTAGCGAAGGCAATCAGCCCCAGCATTTT CSVSEGNQPQHF
few NA TRBJ1-1 TRBV5-1 TGCGCCAGCAGCCTCGGGACATTGAACACTGAAGCTTTCTTT CASSLGTLNTEAFF
NA NA TRBJ2-5 TRBV6-5 TGTGCCAGCAGGAGGACAGCTCAAGAGACCCAGTACTTC CASRRTAQETQYF
NA NA TRBJ1-5 TRBV19 TGTGCCAGTATGGGGAGGGATAGTCAGCCCCAGCATTTT CASMGRDSQPQHF
NA NA TRBJ1-3 TRBV7-9 TGTGCCAGCAGCGAACGGACCGTAACCTCTGGAAACACCATATATTTT CASSERTVTSGNTIYF
NA NA TRBJ2-3 TRBV5-6 TGTGCCAGCAGCTTGGGGCAGGGGTTCACAGATACGCAGTATTTT CASSLGQGFTDTQYF
few NA TRBJ1-1 TRBV15 TGTGCCACCAGCCCCCCGGGGGTCCCTAACACTGAAGCTTTCTTT CATSPPGVPNTEAFF
once TRBD2 TRBJ2-7 TRBV15 TGTGCCACCAGCAGAGATAAAAGCCCTAGCGGGGATAGGCAGTACTTC CATSRDKSPSGDRQYF
NA TRBD2 TRBJ2-3 TRBV4-3 TGCGCCAGCAGCCGAGTGCGTGGGACTAGCGGGGGGGCCAAGACAGATACGCAGTATTTT CASSRVRGTSGGAKTDTQYF
few TRBD2 TRBJ2-7 TRBV10-3 TGTGCCACGCGACTAGCGGGAGACTACGAGCAGTACTTC CATRLAGDYEQYF
NA NA TRBJ1-4 TRBV11-2 TGTGCCAGCAGCTTACGCCTACGGGGGGGGGCGCTCGGCGAAAAACTGTTTTTT CASSLRLRGGALGEKLFF
few NA TRBJ2-3 TRBV28 TGTGCCAGCAGTGACCCTCTCGGGGGAAGGACAGATACGCAGTATTTT CASSDPLGGRTDTQYF
once TRBD2 TRBJ2-3 TRBV5-4 TGTGCCAGCACCTCAAGCGGGAGGTCAGATACGCAGTATTTT CASTSSGRSDTQYF
NA NA TRBJ1-4 TRBV23-1 TGCGCCAGCAGTCAAATGCAGGGGATTGAAAAACTGTTTTTT CASSQMQGIEKLFF
NA TRBD1 TRBJ1-4 TRBV14 TGTGCCAGCAGCCAAGCTGGGACAGGAGGTTATGAAAAACTGTTTTTT CASSQAGTGGYEKLFF
NA TRBD1 TRBJ1-2 TRBV7-9 TGTGCCAGCAGCTCGATTGGGGACAGGGGGCGGATTGGGTATGGCTACACCTTC CASSSIGDRGRIGYGYTF
NA NA TRBJ1-1 TRBV2 TGTGCCAGCACATATGGGTCTACGAACACTGAAGCTTTCTTT CASTYGSTNTEAFF
few NA TRBJ2-7 TRBV21-1 TGTGCCAGCAGCCCCCGTTTGAGCTACGAGCAGTACTTC CASSPRLSYEQYF